This T cell receptor beta chain was captured by sequencing in a study of T cells in Graves' hyperthyroidism and ophthalmopathy. Study-level background: Specimen type is peripheral blood, collected at initial diagnosis prior to any treatment. General study points: The model identified upcoming ophthalmopathy a median approximately six months ahead of onset. Most clonotypes expanded in the thyroid (above 0.001) were also present in blood.

The source of the PBMCs was 8 to 10 ml of fresh peripheral blood. Many counts were recorded for this clonotype. Its antigen is undetermined. RNA transcripts gave rise to amplified TCR beta CDR3 regions. RT-PCR in the first round (using the HTBI primer set) targeted the TCR CDR3. One entry per CDR3 protein, called by TCRdb with MiXCR from the multiplex PCR reads. The profile shows about 350,000 distinct CDR3 sequences, roughly 15% of them singletons. Sequencing was performed on blood. This TCR was recovered from a woman between 35 and 50 years old with Graves' ophthalmopathy.

The CDR3 bases are TGTGCCAGCAGCTTAAGGGCAGGGGGGAAACTTAACACCGGGGAGCTGTTTTTT. Protein product: CASSLRAGGKLNTGELFF. The rearrangement links TRBV7-6 to TRBJ2-2; tentatively, D is TRBD1 (7 bases). Trimming removed 2 bases from V and 2 bases from J, with 18 bases in between. CDR1 is SGHVS and CDR2 is FNYEAQ in the germline V gene. This CDR3 region has 18 residues.